The 3 T cell receptor beta chains below all came from one sample that was sequenced in a study of beta chain features in type 1 diabetes. What was sequenced were expressed TCRB transcripts, since all of the isolated RNA had been reverse transcribed. The table came from immunoSEQ multiplex PCR; TCRdb's copy has only in-frame clones and leaves some out. This table holds 250,000 or so clones, around 65% found once. Sequencing input: naive CD4+ T cells from blood. Receptors were obtained from a man aged 25-40 years in good health.

As regards this clone: In the same sample, other DNA sequences code for this CDR3. V is TRBV14 and J is TRBJ2-7, with D unclear. The CDR3 sequence is 11 residues long. The V end was cut by 1 base, the J end by 4 bases, with 2 bases between. CDR1 is SGHDN, CDR2 FVKESK, per germline. The CDR3 DNA reads as TGTGCCAGCAGCCAAGCTTACGAGCAGTACTTC. Encoded protein: CASSQAYEQYF.

This clone was found a few times. The CDR3 reads CSVRGSYGYTF. The DNA of the CDR3 is TGCAGTGTCCGGGGGAGCTATGGCTACACCTTC. The chain joins TRBV20-1 to TRBJ1-2; D perhaps matches TRBD1 (5 bases). The CDR3 runs 11 residues. Germline V gives CDR1 DFQATT, CDR2 SNEGSKA (reference sequence). V shed 7 bases and J shed 4 bases, with 10 bases lying between them.

The rearrangement links TRBV5-1 to TRBJ2-7; 7 bases map to TRBD1. Germline assignment: CDR1 SGHRS and CDR2 YFSETQ. The CDR3 sequence is 15 residues long. V lost 5 bases and J lost 3; bases outside the gene matches: 11. CDR3 sequence: CASRSLDRDIYEQYF. The CDR3 bases are TGCGCCAGCAGATCACTCGACAGGGATATCTACGAGCAGTACTTC.